The 27 T cell receptor beta chains below were found in one sample sequenced in a study of OX40 agonist ivuxolimab in advanced cancers. The assay was immunoSEQ multiplex PCR, and TCRdb's table has in-frame clones only and misses some. Of approximately 49,000 clones in the sample, approximately 80% were seen once. The sequencing used CD4+ or CD8+ T cells sorted from blood, collected in a trial of the OX40 agonist ivuxolimab. These receptors all stem from an adult with an advanced solid tumor such as melanoma, head and neck, liver or kidney cancer.

The chain links TRBV5-1 to TRBJ1-2; weak D call: TRBD1 (5 bases). Trimming removed 7 bases from V and 5 bases from J, with 18 bases in between. The germline CDR1 and CDR2 sequences are SGHRS and YFSETQ. The CDR3 has 14 amino acids. CDR3 coding DNA: TGCGCCAGCCGAGTGGGAGACAGTCCTTATGGCTACACCTTC. It translates to CASRVGDSPYGYTF.

The V gene is TRBV6-6, the J gene TRBJ1-5; the D is unclear. This CDR3 has 14 amino acids. Germline CDR1 and CDR2: MNHNY and SVGAGI (reference sequence). V dropped 7 bases and J dropped 2 bases, with 12 bases sitting between them. The CDR3 region has the DNA TGTGCCAGCAAGGGAGGGCTGGGCAATCAGCCCCAGCATTTT. This encodes CASKGGLGNQPQHF.

The chain employs TRBV19 and TRBJ2-7; D may be TRBD1 (6 bases). The CDR3 is 14 amino acids. Germline lookup yields CDR1 LNHDA and CDR2 SQIVND (reference sequence). Deletions cut 3 bases from V and 2 bases from J, with 11 bases between. This CDR3 reads CASSMGDTTYEQYF. In DNA form, the CDR3 reads TGTGCCAGTAGTATGGGGGACACCACCTACGAGCAGTACTTC.

The rearrangement uses TRBV5-4 and TRBJ2-5; D is perhaps TRBD1 (5 bases). This CDR3 is built from 13 residues. Trimming stripped 0 bases from V and 5 bases from J, with 8 bases between. In germline, CDR1 is SGHNT, CDR2 YYREEE (reference sequence). The CDR3 region is CASSLGGVETQYF. The CDR3, as DNA: TGTGCCAGCAGCTTGGGGGGCGTGGAGACCCAGTACTTC.

This clone has more than one count but fewer than ten. The same CDR3 can be traced to other DNA sequences in this sample. This chain connects TRBV30 to TRBJ1-1, with unresolved D. The germline V gene has CDR1 GTSNPN and CDR2 SVGIG (reference sequence). The V end was cut by 2 bases, the J end by 0 bases, with 4 bases between. The CDR3 totals 12 residues. The CDR3 spells CAWSYMNTEAFF. For the CDR3, the DNA is TGTGCCTGGAGTTATATGAACACTGAAGCTTTCTTT.

The genes are TRBV28 and TRBJ1-3, with D unclear. The CDR3 consists of 13 residues. The V and J ends lost 8 bases and 5 bases respectively, with 13 bases between them. Germline CDR1 and CDR2: MDHEN and SYDVKM. CDR3: CASLGWNRNTIYF. The CDR3, as DNA: TGTGCCAGCCTGGGGTGGAATAGAAACACCATATATTTT.

A remark on this clone: The same CDR3 arises from other DNA sequences in this sample as well. The chain joins TRBV27 to TRBJ2-6; TRBD1 is a possible D gene (5 bases). Trimming cost V 2 bases and J 1 base, with 6 bases left between them. Germline loops: CDR1 MNHEY, CDR2 SMNVEV (reference sequence). The CDR3 totals 15 residues. The CDR3 here is CASSLAGSGANVLTF. The CDR3, as DNA: TGTGCCAGCAGTTTAGCAGGGTCTGGGGCCAACGTCCTGACTTTC.

The V call is TRBV7-9, the J call TRBJ1-2; D is undetermined. The V gene's germline CDR1 is SEHNR and CDR2 FQNEAQ (reference sequence). With 4 bases removed from V and 5 bases from J, the gap between germline ends came to 14 bases. This CDR3 has 14 residues. CDR3 protein: CASSSAVSPYGYTF. CDR3 DNA sequence: TGTGCCAGCAGCTCCGCAGTGAGCCCTTATGGCTACACCTTC.

V usage is TRBV13 and J usage is TRBJ2-1; 9 bases agree with TRBD2. The CDR3 runs 16 residues. V shed 2 bases, J shed 4 bases, and the junction held 6 bases outside the gene matches. Germline V lookup: CDR1 PRHDT, CDR2 FYEKMQ (reference sequence). CDR3 sequence reads: CASSLLAGGRYNEQFF. The DNA of the CDR3 is TGTGCCAGCAGCTTACTGGCGGGAGGGCGTTACAATGAGCAGTTCTTC.

This rearrangement joins TRBV19 to TRBJ2-7, with 15 bases identical to TRBD2. The CDR3 covers 16 residues. Germline-derived CDR1 and CDR2 are LNHDA and SQIVND (reference sequence). The trim removed 6 bases at V and 4 bases at J, leaving 7 bases unmatched. CDR3 sequence reads: CASSPGLAGGPYEQYF. The CDR3 coding sequence is TGTGCCAGTAGCCCGGGACTAGCGGGGGGCCCTTACGAGCAGTACTTC.

This clone occurred once. The chain has TRBV30 and TRBJ2-2; 8 bases line up with TRBD2. Germline loops: CDR1 GTSNPN, CDR2 SVGIG (reference sequence). The CDR3 consists of 14 residues. V was clipped by 4 bases and J by 7 bases; unmatched bases: 8. The CDR3 region is CAWIGLAGIGELFF. DNA of the CDR3: TGTGCCTGGATAGGACTAGCTGGTATCGGGGAGCTGTTTTTT.

The chain couples TRBV5-4 to TRBJ2-2; no definite D call. Germline V gene sequence: CDR1 SGHNT, CDR2 YYREEE (reference sequence). With 5 bases removed from V and 7 bases from J, the gap between germline ends came to 6 bases. This CDR3 has 11 residues. CDR3 sequence: CASSWGGELFF. CDR3 sequence (DNA): TGTGCCAGCAGTTGGGGCGGGGAGCTGTTTTTT. Looking up the rest from reference TRBV5-4 and TRBJ2-2 gives the full variable domain: ETGVTQSPTHLIKTRGQQVTLRCSSQSGHNTVSWYQQALGQGPQFIFQYYREEENGRGNFPPRFSGLQFPNYSSELNVNALELDDSALYLCASSWGGELFFGEGSRLTVL.

This clone came up a few times. The V and J genes are TRBV4-1 and TRBJ2-1; TRBD2 matches at 10 bases. Germline values: CDR1 MGHRA, CDR2 YSYEKL. The CDR3 is 15 amino acids. V lost 0 bases and J lost 8; bases outside the gene matches: 4. CDR3 nucleotide sequence: TGCGCCAGCAGCCAAGAGTCTAGCGGGGGCGATGAGCAGTTCTTC. It specifies CASSQESSGGDEQFF.

The rearrangement joins TRBV28 to TRBJ2-7, with D uncertain. The V end was cut by 7 bases, the J end by 2 bases, with 12 bases between. The CDR3 sequence is 13 residues long. Looked up from germline, CDR1 is MDHEN and CDR2 is SYDVKM. In DNA, the CDR3 is TGTGCCAGCAAAAGGACGGGCACCTACGAGCAGTACTTC. Protein product: CASKRTGTYEQYF.

The chain has TRBV7-6 and TRBJ2-7; TRBD1 agrees at 7 bases. V shed 1 base and J 5 bases; nucleotides not matched to a gene: 2. The CDR3 has 13 amino acids. Looked up from germline, CDR1 is SGHVS and CDR2 is FNYEAQ. The DNA of the CDR3 is TGTGCCAGCAGCTTAGACAGGGGCCACGAGCAGTACTTC. It yields the protein CASSLDRGHEQYF. The whole variable domain, remainder taken from reference TRBV7-6 and TRBJ2-7, is GAGVSQSPRYKVTKRGQDVALRCDPISGHVSLYWYRQALGQGPEFLTYFNYEAQQDKSGLPNDRFSAERPEGSISTLTIQRTEQRDSAMYRCASSLDRGHEQYFGPGTRLTVT.

The chain employs TRBV19 and TRBJ1-5; possibly TRBD1 for D (5 bases). The CDR3 extends over 15 amino acids. The germline gives CDR1 LNHDA, CDR2 SQIVND (reference sequence). The germline V and J ends were trimmed by 3 bases and 5 bases, with 14 bases remaining between them. The CDR3 is CASSMVVRGYQPQHF. DNA of the CDR3: TGTGCCAGTAGTATGGTAGTAAGGGGATATCAGCCCCAGCATTTT.

The chain combines TRBV6-1 with TRBJ2-7, with D unclear. Germline CDR1 and CDR2: MNHNS and SASEGT. V was clipped by 5 bases and J by 0 bases, with 8 bases between them. The CDR3 contains 13 residues. CDR3 region: CASSPSSSYEQYF. DNA for the CDR3: TGTGCCAGCAGTCCATCGAGCTCCTACGAGCAGTACTTC.

This chain uses TRBV10-3 with TRBJ2-5; D is tentatively TRBD1 or TRBD2 (6 bases each). Trimming shortened V by 3 bases and J by 5 bases, and 13 bases separated the two germline ends. This CDR3 comprises 14 residues. Germline loops: CDR1 ENHRY, CDR2 SYGVKD. This CDR3 is CAISETTGAETQYF. The CDR3 DNA reads TGTGCCATCAGTGAAACCACGGGGGCCGAGACCCAGTACTTC.

This chain uses TRBV27 with TRBJ2-7, with TRBD2 matching 13 bases. This CDR3 comprises 23 residues. Germline assignment: CDR1 MNHEY and CDR2 SMNVEV (reference sequence). V lost 2 bases to trimming and J lost 0 bases; unmatched junction nucleotides: 22. CDR3 region: CASSLTWPPAGGTSGRDSYEQYF. The CDR3 DNA sequence: TGTGCCAGCAGTTTAACCTGGCCCCCGGCGGGGGGAACTAGCGGGAGGGACTCCTACGAGCAGTACTTC.

This clone appeared a single time. This sequence joins TRBV27 and TRBJ1-2; the match to TRBD1 covers 8 bases. The germline V gene has CDR1 MNHEY and CDR2 SMNVEV (reference sequence). V gave up 6 bases and J gave up 0 bases; unmatched junction bases: 9. The CDR3 extends over 16 amino acids. The CDR3 sequence is CASSFLQGDPNYGYTF. CDR3 coding DNA: TGTGCCAGCAGCTTCCTACAGGGGGACCCTAACTATGGCTACACCTTC.

V gene TRBV6-4 combines with J gene TRBJ2-1, with 7 bases fitting TRBD2. CDR1 and CDR2 (germline): MRHNA, SNTAGT. Trimming at V came to 7 bases and at J to 4 bases, leaving 10 bases not matched to a gene. The CDR3 has 15 amino acids. The CDR3 coding sequence is TGTGCCAGCATCCCTCGGGCTAGCGGTTACAATGAGCAGTTCTTC. Encoded protein: CASIPRASGYNEQFF.

The chain couples TRBV27 to TRBJ2-5, with a tentative D call TRBD1 (5 bases). Trimming left V 5 bases short and J 2 bases short, with 15 bases between. Germline assignment: CDR1 MNHEY and CDR2 SMNVEV (reference sequence). The CDR3 is made up of 15 amino acids. The CDR3 protein is CASSTKTALQETQYF. CDR3 DNA: TGTGCCAGCAGTACCAAGACAGCCCTTCAAGAGACCCAGTACTTC.

The rearrangement joins TRBV5-1 to TRBJ1-2; 8 positions match TRBD1. The length of the CDR3 is 17 residues. V shed 4 bases and J 0 bases; nucleotides not matched to a gene: 11. The germline V gene encodes CDR1 SGHRS and CDR2 YFSETQ. CDR3 protein: CASSAGQGPHANYGYTF. The CDR3 DNA follows: TGCGCCAGCAGCGCCGGACAGGGACCCCACGCTAACTATGGCTACACCTTC.

V usage is TRBV29-1 and J usage is TRBJ1-1; D is ambiguous. Germline assignment: CDR1 SQVTM and CDR2 ANQGSEA. V lost 7 bases and J 0 bases, leaving 9 bases between the germline ends. This CDR3 spans 12 amino acids. CDR3 DNA sequence: TGCAGCGCTCGGGTAATGAACACTGAAGCTTTCTTT. As protein: CSARVMNTEAFF.

The J gene is TRBJ2-5, the V gene TRBV13; 10 positions match TRBD2. TRBJ2-7 matches the DNA end more closely, so the J call is doubtful. Germline CDR1 and CDR2: PRHDT and FYEKMQ (reference sequence). The CDR3 runs to 15 residues. The CDR3, as DNA: TGTGCCAGCAGCTGGACTAGCGGATCTCCCTACGAGCAGTACTTC. Translated, it gives CASSWTSGSPYEQYF.

Concerning this clone: Distinct nucleotide sequences in the sample also encode this CDR3. This chain links TRBV6-5 with TRBJ1-1; tentatively, D is TRBD1 (5 bases). The V gene's germline CDR1 is MNHEY and CDR2 SVGAGI. V was cut by 4 bases and J by 4 bases, with 10 bases left in between. The CDR3 runs to 13 residues. This chain's CDR3 is CASSSSGGTEAFF. CDR3 sequence (DNA): TGTGCCAGCAGTTCCTCCGGGGGCACTGAAGCTTTCTTT.

This sequence joins TRBV2 and TRBJ2-7; D is perhaps TRBD1 (6 bases). This CDR3 comprises 15 residues. Germline V CDR1 and CDR2: SNHLY, FYNNEI. V lost 2 bases, J lost 1 base, and 12 bases lay in between. CDR3 bases: TGTGCCAGCAGTGAAATTGGGGGCGTTTCCTACGAGCAGTACTTC. Its translation is CASSEIGGVSYEQYF.